What follows are 21 T cell receptor beta chains derived from one specimen sequenced in a study of T-cell reconstitution after alpha-beta-depleted transplantation in children. Library preparation (for TCRbeta) was performed with unique molecular identifiers. One entry per CDR3 protein results from TCRdb running MiXCR on the PCR reads. This repertoire shows 450,000 to 550,000 distinct CDR3 sequences, more than 9.5% found once; its top ten account for approximately 15%. The sample consisted of PBMCs, mostly from graft donor cells, taken 180 days after TCRalphabeta/CD19-depleted stem cell transplant. Source of these receptors: a female patient between 2 and 15 years old who had a stem cell transplant for aplastic anemia, so the T cells may come from the graft donor.

The sample holds a few counts of this clonotype. This chain joins TRBV9 and TRBJ2-1; 8 bases are a match to TRBD2. Germline assignment: CDR1 SGDLS and CDR2 YYNGEE. The CDR3 contains 15 residues. V dropped 1 base and J dropped 6; count of bases not matched to a gene: 6. Here the CDR3 DNA reads TGTGCCAGCAGCGTAAAAGCGGGAGCAGTCAATGAGCAGTTCTTC. This translates into CASSVKAGAVNEQFF.

The chain combines TRBV5-1 with TRBJ2-5, with 9 nucleotides matching TRBD2. The CDR3 is 15 amino acids. The V segment lost 4 bases and the J segment 3 bases; nucleotides outside the gene matches: 7. The germline V gene encodes CDR1 SGHRS and CDR2 YFSETQ. Written as DNA, the CDR3 is TGCGCCAGCAGCCACCGACTAGCGGCCGAAGAGACCCAGTACTTC. Amino acid sequence: CASSHRLAAEETQYF.

This clonotype was seen repeatedly, ten times or more. The rearrangement links TRBV5-4 to TRBJ2-2; D gene uncertain. CDR3 size: 15 residues. Germline V gene data show CDR1 as SGHNT and CDR2 as YYREEE (reference sequence). With 1 base removed from V and 4 bases from J, the gap between germline ends came to 11 bases. The DNA for the CDR3 is TGTGCCAGCAGCTTGAACACCATAGTCACCGGGGAGCTGTTTTTT. This codes for CASSLNTIVTGELFF.

This rearrangement joins TRBV24-1 to TRBJ2-2; 9 bases are a match to TRBD2. CDR3 length equals 15 residues. The junction had 4 bases not matched to a gene; V was cut back by 7 bases and J by 2 bases. From germline, CDR1 is KGHDR and CDR2 SFDVKD. The CDR3 loop is CATRATSGNTGELFF. In DNA form, the CDR3 reads TGTGCCACCAGAGCGACTAGCGGAAACACCGGGGAGCTGTTTTTT.

This clonotype was recorded a few times. V gene TRBV29-1 combines with J gene TRBJ2-2; TRBD1 might be the D (6 bases). Germline V CDR1 and CDR2: SQVTM, ANQGSEA. V was shortened by 5 bases and J by 2 bases, with 12 bases between the two germline ends. CDR3 length: 14 amino acids. CDR3 sequence reads: CSVFGTLNTGELFF. CDR3 in DNA: TGCAGCGTTTTCGGGACACTAAACACCGGGGAGCTGTTTTTT.

This clonotype has just a few counts. Compared with germline, one end of the junction differs, possibly owing to a read error. The V and J genes are TRBV7-2 and TRBJ2-1; TRBD2 matches at 8 bases. Germline CDR1 is SGHTA and CDR2 is FQGNSA. The CDR3 extends over 16 amino acids. The CDR3 protein is CASSLAGPGSYNEQFF. In DNA, the CDR3 is TGTGCCAGCAGCCTAGCGGGCCCAGGCTCCTACAATGAGCAGTTCTTC.

The J gene is TRBJ1-1, the V gene TRBV5-1; a possible D gene is TRBD1 (6 bases). This CDR3 spans 14 amino acids. Between the trimmed V and J ends, which lost 1 base and 7 bases, there was a span of 14 bases. Germline CDR1 SGHRS, CDR2 YFSETQ. The CDR3: CASSLRGLGHEAFF. The CDR3 DNA sequence: TGCGCCAGCAGCTTGCGGGGGCTCGGACATGAAGCTTTCTTT.

The V gene is TRBV10-3, the J gene TRBJ2-6; possible D gene TRBD2, 6 bases. The ends were cut back, 9 bases at V and 2 bases at J, with 14 bases in the middle. The CDR3 covers 15 residues. CDR1 is ENHRY, CDR2 SYGVKD, per germline. The CDR3 DNA is TGTGCCATGCGCCACTGGGGGGCTGGGGCCAACGTCCTGACTTTC. This translates into CAMRHWGAGANVLTF.

The chain combines TRBV5-1 with TRBJ1-1; 7 bases align to TRBD1. The CDR3 totals 14 residues. V lost 2 bases and J lost 7; bases outside the gene matches: 8. Germline CDR1 SGHRS, CDR2 YFSETQ. In DNA form, the CDR3 reads TGCGCCAGCAGCTTAATCGGGACAGATATTGAAGCTTTCTTT. Translation gives CASSLIGTDIEAFF.

This sequence joins TRBV20-1 and TRBJ2-2; maybe TRBD2 (5 bases). CDR3 length: 16 amino acids. Looked up from germline, CDR1 is DFQATT and CDR2 is SNEGSKA (reference sequence). V shed 1 base and J shed 1 base, with 13 bases lying between them. This CDR3 is CSARVSGRKNTGELFF. CDR3 in DNA: TGCAGTGCTAGAGTGTCGGGAAGGAAGAACACCGGGGAGCTGTTTTTT.

This clonotype was found a few times. The chain links TRBV11-3 to TRBJ2-5, with D possibly being TRBD2 (6 bases). The ends were cut back, 5 bases at V and 5 bases at J, with 18 bases in the middle. The germline gives CDR1 SGHNT, CDR2 YENEEA. This CDR3 has 15 amino acids. The CDR3 is CASSHGDFLGETQYF. The CDR3 nucleotides are TGTGCCAGCAGCCATGGGGACTTCTTGGGGGAGACCCAGTACTTC.

The chain has TRBV7-2 and TRBJ1-2; D is undetermined. Germline assignment: CDR1 SGHTA and CDR2 FQGNSA. The CDR3 spans 14 residues. V gave up 5 bases and J gave up 7 bases, with 17 bases separating them. The CDR3 DNA reads TGTGCCAGCAGCCGAAACGGATTGTTGGGTGGCTACACCTTC. This codes for CASSRNGLLGGYTF.

In this sample, this clonotype turned up a few times. The V gene is TRBV14, the J gene TRBJ1-4; D gene uncertain. The germline CDR1 and CDR2 sequences are SGHDN and FVKESK. CDR3 length: 13 residues. The V end lost 3 bases, the J end lost 3 bases, and 5 bases lay between the germline ends. Written as DNA, the CDR3 is TGTGCCAGCAGCCAGGGGTCTAATGAAAAACTGTTTTTT. This sequence encodes CASSQGSNEKLFF.

This clonotype was found a few times. This rearrangement joins TRBV28 to TRBJ1-3; TRBD1 aligns across 9 bases. The CDR3 is 15 amino acids. Germline CDR1 MDHEN, CDR2 SYDVKM. The J segment lost 4 bases and the V segment lost 7 bases, leaving 8 bases of the junction unmatched. As DNA, the CDR3 is TGTGCCAGCACCGAACAGGGGGCGCGGGGAAACACCATATATTTT. Amino acids: CASTEQGARGNTIYF.

The chain employs TRBV7-2 and TRBJ2-7, with D possibly matching TRBD2 (7 bases). Trimming left V 7 bases short and J 6 bases short, with 10 bases between. CDR3 length: 11 residues. Germline CDR1 is SGHTA and CDR2 is FQGNSA. The CDR3 loop is CASKGGREQYF. The CDR3 nucleotides are TGTGCCAGCAAGGGGGGGCGCGAGCAGTACTTC.

This clonotype has a handful of counts. This sequence joins TRBV28 and TRBJ2-3; 14 bases agree with TRBD2. There are 20 residues in the CDR3. V trimming: 7 bases; J trimming: 2 bases; junction bases outside the gene matches: 17. Per germline, CDR1 MDHEN and CDR2 SYDVKM. CDR3 nucleotides: TGTGCCAGCACTCCCGGGGGACTAGCGGGAGCCTTACCCAACACAGATACGCAGTATTTT. Amino acid sequence: CASTPGGLAGALPNTDTQYF.

This clonotype showed up just a few times. The chain joins TRBV6-1 to TRBJ1-5; D possibly corresponds to TRBD1 (5 bases). CDR3 length equals 13 residues. Trimming shortened V by 6 bases and J by 11 bases, and 17 bases separated the two germline ends. Per the germline V gene, CDR1 is MNHNS and CDR2 is SASEGT. The CDR3 region has the DNA TGTGCCAGCAGCGCTATGGGACCTGGGGCCCAGCATTTT. Translating it yields CASSAMGPGAQHF.

CDR3 residues: CASSKDQGGERGPYEQYF. The CDR3 coding sequence is TGTGCCAGCAGCAAAGATCAGGGGGGTGAGCGGGGTCCCTACGAGCAGTACTTC. V is TRBV21-1 and J is TRBJ2-7; the table calls TRBD1, which could not be checked here. TRBV21-1 has pseudogene status. The length of the CDR3 is 18 residues.

Remarks on this clonotype: As the CDR3 is not closed by the conserved phenylalanine or tryptophan, this likely results from a read error. This rearrangement joins TRBV11-2 to TRBJ2-1, with 10 nucleotides matching TRBD2. The CDR3 contains 16 residues. After removal of 1 base from V and 7 bases from J, the junction contained 7 bases not matched to a gene. Germline V gene data show CDR1 as SGHAT and CDR2 as FQNNGV. CDR3 loop: CASSLVLASGSNEQFL. As DNA, the CDR3 is TGTGCCAGCAGCTTAGTTCTGGCTAGCGGGAGTAATGAGCAGTTCTTA.

This clonotype was seen many times. This chain uses TRBV11-2 with TRBJ2-1; D may be TRBD2 (6 bases). Germline loops: CDR1 SGHAT, CDR2 FQNNGV. Trimming stripped 1 base from V and 3 bases from J, with 10 bases between. CDR3 length equals 15 residues. CDR3 residues: CASSLGTTIYNEQFF. CDR3 coding DNA: TGTGCCAGCAGCTTAGGGACTACCATCTACAATGAGCAGTTCTTC.

In this sample, this clonotype turned up a few times. V and J are TRBV4-2 and TRBJ1-4; the match to TRBD1 covers 9 bases. The V gene's germline CDR1 is LGHNA and CDR2 YNFKEQ. This CDR3 is built from 16 residues. V shed 2 bases and J 4 bases; nucleotides not matched to a gene: 5. The CDR3 reads CASSQLGDRVNEKLFF. The CDR3 nucleotides are TGTGCCAGCAGCCAACTTGGGGACAGGGTTAATGAAAAACTGTTTTTT.